This record concerns one TCR beta chain sequence. CDR3 length: 17 amino acids. Germline values: CDR1 SGHTA, CDR2 FQGTGA. V lost 5 bases and J lost 0; bases outside the gene matches: 10. These data belong to a study of blood T cell repertoires in COVID-19. Per the original data handling: Amplification from reference gene primers served as the basis for estimated nucleated cell counts. Profiled with immunoSEQ multiplex PCR; TCRdb holds only in-frame clones, not every one. V and J calls and clone size are copied from that table; D and trimming were computed from the DNA. The table includes 350,000 or so clones, 92% detected once. Participant ages covered roughly 18 to 89 years across around 22 US areas. Participants' own reports of clinical history determined their cohort assignment. Each recovered donor of Cohort 3 presented with two negative PCRs, clearance, or symptom resolution.

V usage is TRBV7-3 and J usage is TRBJ1-3, with 7 bases identical to TRBD1. This receptor was taken from a woman aged 30 to 39 who had recovered from COVID-19. What was sequenced was PBMCs or T cells enriched from blood (not recorded which). The CDR3 here is CASSAQQGPSSGNTIYF. The DNA of the CDR3 is TGTGCCAGCAGCGCCCAACAGGGGCCAAGCTCTGGAAACACCATATATTTT.